This TCR beta chain was sequenced for a study of OX40 agonist ivuxolimab in advanced cancers. Background on the study: All patients had ivuxolimab intravenously every 2 weeks at 0.01 to 10 mg/kg. Dose-escalation subjects each had hepatocellular carcinoma, melanoma, renal cell or head and neck cancer.

Profiled with immunoSEQ multiplex PCR; TCRdb holds only in-frame clones, not every one. This table holds over 85,000 clones, roughly 90% found once. Whole-study results and caveats: On average, a greater number of expanded clones characterised CD8+ T cells relative to CD4+. At 0.1 to 3.0 mg/kg and by week 6, CD4+ and CD8+ T cells in the blood had expanded clonally.

Of note for this clone: Its antigen is not identified.

The germline gives CDR1 MDHEN, CDR2 SYDVKM. The CDR3 has 12 amino acids. V lost 9 bases, J lost 4 bases, and 13 bases lay in between. The chain employs TRBV28 and TRBJ2-7; D call uncertain. Sequencing was performed on CD4+ or CD8+ T cells sorted from blood, taken in a trial of the OX40 agonist ivuxolimab. The sequence derives from an adult with an advanced solid tumor such as melanoma, head and neck, liver or kidney cancer. CDR3 coding DNA: TGTGCCAGTAGAGCTGGGGTTTACGAGCAGTACTTC. Encoded protein: CASRAGVYEQYF. Combining the CDR3 with reference TRBV28 and TRBJ2-7 gives the whole variable domain DVKVTQSSRYLVKRTGEKVFLECVQDMDHENMFWYRQDPGLGLRLIYFSYDVKMKEKGDIPEGYSVSREKKERFSLILESASTNQTSMYLCASRAGVYEQYFGPGTRLTVT.